A selection of T cell receptor beta chains follows, all from one sample in a study of T-cell reconstitution after alpha-beta-depleted transplantation in children. TCRdb re-called the PCR reads with MiXCR, one entry per CDR3 protein. Among some 600,000 distinct CDR3 sequences listed, 13% were seen once. Sample: PBMCs, mostly from graft donor cells, taken 360 days after TCRalphabeta/CD19-depleted stem cell transplant. All receptors derive from a male patient aged 10 to 17 who had a stem cell transplant for acute myeloid leukemia, so the T cells may come from the graft donor. The CDR3 runs from the conserved cysteine through the conserved F or W. The D gene is left open where the match is weak. Where a row states a size, it is once, few, many or the class of an expanded clone; other rows omit it.

j_gene: TRBJ2-1; d_gene: NA; abundance: NA; v_gene: TRBV5-1; CDR3nt: TGCGCCAGCAGCTTTGGGTATGGGGGTTACCCTTACAATGAGCAGTTCTTC; CDR3aa: CASSFGYGGYPYNEQFF
j_gene: TRBJ2-1; d_gene: NA; abundance: few; v_gene: TRBV20-1; CDR3nt: TGCAGTGCTGTGCACAATGAGCAGTTCTTC; CDR3aa: CSAVHNEQFF
j_gene: TRBJ2-3; d_gene: TRBD2; abundance: few; v_gene: TRBV29-1; CDR3nt: TGCAGCGCCGCGGGGGGGTGGGGCAGCACTCACGCAGATACGCAGTATTTT; CDR3aa: CSAAGGWGSTHADTQYF
j_gene: TRBJ2-1; d_gene: NA; abundance: NA; v_gene: TRBV28; CDR3nt: TGTGCCAGCAGTCCCGGTAAGGGATCCTACAATGAGCAGTTCTTC; CDR3aa: CASSPGKGSYNEQFF
j_gene: TRBJ2-1; d_gene: TRBD2; abundance: few; v_gene: TRBV30; CDR3nt: TGTGCCTGGAGTTACCTTGGGACTAGCGGTGAGCAGTTCTTC; CDR3aa: CAWSYLGTSGEQFF
j_gene: TRBJ2-3; d_gene: TRBD2; abundance: NA; v_gene: TRBV7-3; CDR3nt: TGTGCCAGCAGCCCAAAGCGGGAGCTCACAGATACGCAGTATTTT; CDR3aa: CASSPKRELTDTQYF
j_gene: TRBJ2-1; d_gene: NA; abundance: many; v_gene: TRBV13; CDR3nt: TGTGCCAGCAGCTTAGGCCAGGGAGGTGAGCAGTTCTTC; CDR3aa: CASSLGQGGEQFF
j_gene: TRBJ2-4; d_gene: NA; abundance: NA; v_gene: TRBV15; CDR3nt: TGTGCCACCAGCAAAGTACTAGCCAAAAACATTCAGTACTTC; CDR3aa: CATSKVLAKNIQYF
j_gene: TRBJ2-7; d_gene: TRBD1; abundance: few; v_gene: TRBV10-3; CDR3nt: TGTGCCATCAGTGACCCCGGACAGGGGGCCGAGCAGTACTTC; CDR3aa: CAISDPGQGAEQYF
j_gene: TRBJ2-7; d_gene: TRBD2; abundance: many; v_gene: TRBV6-2/TRBV6-3; CDR3nt: TGTGCCAGCAGTACCGGGACTAGCGGCTACTACGAGCAGTACTTC; CDR3aa: CASSTGTSGYYEQYF
j_gene: TRBJ1-1; d_gene: NA; abundance: many; v_gene: TRBV20-1; CDR3nt: TGCAGTGCTAGTGACAAGGATCCCTCTGAAGCTTTCTTT; CDR3aa: CSASDKDPSEAFF
j_gene: TRBJ2-1; d_gene: NA; abundance: NA; v_gene: TRBV24-1; CDR3nt: TGTGCCACCAGTGATTTGCGGGCAGGGTCCGGTCTAAGTGAGCAGTTCTTC; CDR3aa: CATSDLRAGSGLSEQFF
j_gene: TRBJ2-1; d_gene: TRBD2; abundance: few; v_gene: TRBV6-2/TRBV6-3; CDR3nt: TGTGCCAGCAGTTACGGGGACTATTGGAGATACAATGAGCAGTTCTTC; CDR3aa: CASSYGDYWRYNEQFF
j_gene: TRBJ2-3; d_gene: TRBD2; abundance: NA; v_gene: TRBV11-2; CDR3nt: TGTGCCAGCAGCTCCCCTAGCGGGAGCCACCCCCTTACGCAGTATTTT; CDR3aa: CASSSPSGSHPLTQYF
j_gene: TRBJ2-7; d_gene: TRBD2; abundance: few; v_gene: TRBV29-1; CDR3nt: TGCAGCGTTGTCCGAGCTAGGGCGGGAGATGACGAGCAGTACTTC; CDR3aa: CSVVRARAGDDEQYF
j_gene: TRBJ2-7; d_gene: TRBD2; abundance: NA; v_gene: TRBV4-3; CDR3nt: TGCGCCAGCAGCCAAGATGGAGCGGGAACCTACTACGAGCAGTACTTC; CDR3aa: CASSQDGAGTYYEQYF
j_gene: TRBJ2-4; d_gene: NA; abundance: NA; v_gene: TRBV5-6; CDR3nt: TGTGCCAGCAGCTTCCCGGGACTCCTAGCCAAAAACATTCAGTACTTC; CDR3aa: CASSFPGLLAKNIQYF
j_gene: TRBJ2-1; d_gene: NA; abundance: few; v_gene: TRBV12-3/TRBV12-4; CDR3nt: TGTGCCAGCAGTTTAGCAAGGCAGTTCTTC; CDR3aa: CASSLARQFF
j_gene: TRBJ2-5; d_gene: TRBD2; abundance: NA; v_gene: TRBV20-1; CDR3nt: TGCAGTCCTCGGGAGGGGACTATAAGAGATACCCAGTACTTC; CDR3aa: CSPREGTIRDTQYF
j_gene: TRBJ2-3; d_gene: NA; abundance: few; v_gene: TRBV5-1; CDR3nt: TGCGCCAGCAGCTTGGAGGGGTTTGGCACAGATACGCAGTATTTT; CDR3aa: CASSLEGFGTDTQYF
j_gene: TRBJ2-7; d_gene: TRBD2; abundance: many; v_gene: TRBV6-5; CDR3nt: TGTGCCAGCAGTCAGACCGGGAGGCAGAGCGAGCAGTACTTC; CDR3aa: CASSQTGRQSEQYF
j_gene: TRBJ2-5; d_gene: TRBD1; abundance: few; v_gene: TRBV18; CDR3nt: TGTGCCAGCTCACCACTATCGACAGGGGTTCCCGAGACCCAGTACTTC; CDR3aa: CASSPLSTGVPETQYF
j_gene: TRBJ2-7; d_gene: TRBD2; abundance: many; v_gene: TRBV5-1; CDR3nt: TGCGCCAGCAGCTTGGGGACCCGGGACTACCGCCTTTCCTACGAGCAGTACTTC; CDR3aa: CASSLGTRDYRLSYEQYF
j_gene: TRBJ2-1; d_gene: TRBD1; abundance: many; v_gene: TRBV20-1; CDR3nt: TGCAGTGCGACAGGGGTTAATGAGCAGTTCTTC; CDR3aa: CSATGVNEQFF
j_gene: TRBJ2-5; d_gene: NA; abundance: NA; v_gene: TRBV20-1; CDR3nt: TGCAGTGGGCTGGAGGGCCTCCAAGAGACCCAGTACTTC; CDR3aa: CSGLEGLQETQYF
j_gene: TRBJ2-1; d_gene: NA; abundance: NA; v_gene: TRBV11-1; CDR3nt: TGTGCCAGCAGCCCGGGGACAAGAAACCTAGCGACATCCTACAATGAGCAGTTCTTC; CDR3aa: CASSPGTRNLATSYNEQFF
j_gene: TRBJ1-1; d_gene: NA; abundance: NA; v_gene: TRBV7-9; CDR3nt: TGTGCCAGCAGCTTAGAGGGCAGGACCGAAGCTTTCTTT; CDR3aa: CASSLEGRTEAFF
j_gene: TRBJ2-2; d_gene: TRBD2; abundance: NA; v_gene: TRBV4-2; CDR3nt: TGTGCCAGCAGCTTTAGCGGGAGGACGAACACCGGGGAGCTGTTTTTT; CDR3aa: CASSFSGRTNTGELFF
j_gene: TRBJ1-3; d_gene: NA; abundance: NA; v_gene: TRBV7-2; CDR3nt: TGTGCCAGCAGCCCCAGGACAGCCCCTGGAAACACCATATATTTT; CDR3aa: CASSPRTAPGNTIYF
j_gene: TRBJ2-1; d_gene: NA; abundance: NA; v_gene: TRBV28; CDR3nt: TGTGCCAGCAGTTTAAGCGGGACAGCCTCCTACAATGAGCAGTTCTTC; CDR3aa: CASSLSGTASYNEQFF
j_gene: TRBJ2-1; d_gene: TRBD2; abundance: NA; v_gene: TRBV12-3/TRBV12-4; CDR3nt: TGTGCCAGCAGTGGACTAGCGGGAGGGATCTACAATGAGCAGTTCTTC; CDR3aa: CASSGLAGGIYNEQFF
j_gene: TRBJ2-2; d_gene: NA; abundance: many; v_gene: TRBV29-1; CDR3nt: TGCAGCGGGAGGGCTGACACCGGGGAGCTGTTTTTT; CDR3aa: CSGRADTGELFF
j_gene: TRBJ2-7; d_gene: NA; abundance: many; v_gene: TRBV29-1; CDR3nt: TGCAGCGTCTACCTCGGGGAGCAGTACTTC; CDR3aa: CSVYLGEQYF
j_gene: TRBJ1-1; d_gene: NA; abundance: NA; v_gene: TRBV28; CDR3nt: TGTGCCAGCAGAGACAGCCCTGAAGCTTTCTTT; CDR3aa: CASRDSPEAFF